Described below is a single TCR beta chain sequence and its context. Its antigen specificity is not known. Per-base quality was not reported, and no clone a single base away is much larger than it. Whole blood was collected in K2EDTA tubes by collaborating institutions according to the institutions' own protocols. For TCRbeta analysis, collaborator samples were shipped as frozen whole blood, as isolated PBMCs, or as DNA extracted from either sample type. V sheds 0 bases and J sheds 1 base, leaving 9 bases between their ends. CDR1 SEHNR and CDR2 FQNEAQ were looked up in the germline V gene (reference sequence). The CDR3 spans 15 residues, from the cysteine through the phenylalanine. The sequence is cut down to CDR3 DNA, 45 bases in frame from base 1. The entry originates in a study of blood T cell repertoires in COVID-19 (dated by TCRdb to the early 2020s). Study-level background: Samples from collaborators originated in the United States, Italy and Spain and spanned both the acute and convalescent phases of COVID-19. The prospective study material was composed of cDNA or gDNA derived from T cells, B-cell-depleted T cells, or PBMCs. Deeply sampled blood TCRbeta repertoires from subjects exposed to, actively infected with, or recovered from COVID-19 were included in the dataset. The repertoires were released in a freely available public database meant as a resource for research on the immune response to SARS-CoV-2. The samples were drawn from two sources: the first 160 participants of the ongoing ImmuneRACE study, and 950 to 1,500 subjects contributed by 6 global collaborators. The sample metadata nearly always contained a de-identified subject ID, COVID-19 status, age in years and sex. Where available, HLA class I and class II types were taken from metadata supplied by the sample provider and were not determined by assay-based typing. Beyond this particular receptor, the publication reports: How much clinical and demographic metadata was included differed by source and by participant, and the metadata was provided uncurated.

TCRbeta CDR3 regions were amplified from genomic DNA using the immunoSEQ Assay, a bias-controlled multiplex PCR. Regarding the original processing steps: Within the assay, amplification of reference gene primers was used to estimate how many nucleated cells each sample contained. To quantify the absolute abundance of each unique TCRbeta CDR3 rearrangement, sequence reads were collapsed and filtered. For each sample, productive Simpson clonality was calculated as the square root of Simpson's diversity index across productive rearrangements. The table was pulled from immuneACCESS by TCRdb, which kept in-frame rearrangements only. Such tables lose some clones; where checked, under half of the loss comes from unresolved V genes, and the rest has no known cause. V and J calls and clone size follow that table, whereas D and trimming were derived from the DNA. The sample has over 60,000 clones on record, roughly 81% of them singletons. The ten largest clones represent 9.2% of the sample.

This clonotype was sampled from a human donor in a cohort sampled during active COVID-19. The sample was peripheral blood. The receptor chain draws on TRBV7-9 and TRBJ2-5; TRBD2 is a weak D gene call, 5 bases matching. The CDR3 region has the sequence CASSLASDFQETQYF. The DNA reads TGTGCCAGCAGCTTAGCTTCGGACTTCCAAGAGACCCAGTACTTC.